A single T cell receptor beta chain is shown here with its context. Method: immunoSEQ multiplex PCR; TCRdb's copy keeps in-frame clones and lacks some. The data show about 45,000 clones, with around 82% seen just once and 30% to 35% held by the top ten. This specimen comes from a study of blood T cell repertoires in COVID-19. The TCR comes from an elderly woman with acute or convalescent COVID-19. The sequenced material came from peripheral blood.

CDR3 protein: CASSLALGREPLNEQFF. In DNA, the CDR3 is TGCGCCAGCAGCTTGGCCTTGGGACGGGAGCCCTTAAATGAGCAGTTCTTC. V gene TRBV5-1 combines with J gene TRBJ2-1; D might be TRBD2 (6 bases). V was pared by 0 bases and J by 7 bases, with 20 bases between. Looked up from germline, CDR1 is SGHRS and CDR2 is YFSETQ. The CDR3 consists of 17 residues.